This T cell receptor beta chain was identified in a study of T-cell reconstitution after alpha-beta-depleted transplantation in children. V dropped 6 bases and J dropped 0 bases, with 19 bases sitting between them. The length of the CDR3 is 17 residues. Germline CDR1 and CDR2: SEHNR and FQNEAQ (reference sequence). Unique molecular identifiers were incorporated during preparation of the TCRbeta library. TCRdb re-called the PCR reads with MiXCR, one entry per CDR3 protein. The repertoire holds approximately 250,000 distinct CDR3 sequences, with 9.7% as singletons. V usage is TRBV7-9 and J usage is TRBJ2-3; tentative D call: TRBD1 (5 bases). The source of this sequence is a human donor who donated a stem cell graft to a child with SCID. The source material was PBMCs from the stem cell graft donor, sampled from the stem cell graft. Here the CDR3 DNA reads TGTGCCAGCAGTTCCCATCCGGACACGGGTAGCACAGATACGCAGTATTTT. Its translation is CASSSHPDTGSTDTQYF.